The subject of this entry is one T cell receptor beta chain. Its target is not known. The data stem from a study of OX40 agonist ivuxolimab in advanced cancers. General study results and limits: Both CD4+ and CD8+ T cell populations in blood had undergone clonal expansion by week 6 at 0.1 to 3.0 mg/kg.

Sequencing was performed with immunoSEQ multiplex PCR; in TCRdb, only in-frame clones are kept and a portion is missing. This table holds over 60,000 clones, about 91% found once. This CDR3 is built from 14 residues. Germline CDR1 is SGHDN and CDR2 is FVKESK. Trimming shortened V by 1 base and J by 6 bases, and 12 bases separated the two germline ends. The sequence was obtained from an adult with an advanced solid tumor such as melanoma, head and neck, liver or kidney cancer. The chain employs TRBV14 and TRBJ1-1, with no clear D. The source material was CD4+ or CD8+ T cells sorted from blood, sampled in a trial of the OX40 agonist ivuxolimab. The DNA of the CDR3 is TGTGCCAGCAGCCAAGGGATAAGGGTATCTGAAGCTTTCTTT. The encoded protein is CASSQGIRVSEAFF. Full variable domain (remainder filled in from reference TRBV14 and TRBJ1-1): EAGVTQFPSHSVIEKGQTVTLRCDPISGHDNLYWYRRVMGKEIKFLLHFVKESKQDESGMPNNRFLAERTGGTYSTLKVQPAELEDSGVYFCASSQGIRVSEAFFGQGTRLTVV.